This T cell receptor beta chain was documented in a study of patients and donors after allogeneic stem cell transplantation. MiXCR, run by TCRdb on the RT-PCR reads, gives a single entry per CDR3 protein. The sample shows over 130,000 distinct CDR3 sequences, about two fifths of them seen only once. Trimming took off 0 bases at V and 1 base at J, with 15 bases between the two ends. The CDR3 runs to 17 residues. Germline V CDR1 and CDR2: LGHNA, YSLEER. The V call is TRBV4-3, the J call TRBJ1-1, with unresolved D. This clonotype was sampled from a human donor who was either an allogeneic HSCT recipient or a stem cell or donor lymphocyte infusion donor (not recorded which). It is not recorded whose cells these are; they may come from a transplant donor. The sequenced sample was blood, either unsorted or a sorted T cell fraction (not recorded which). The chain's CDR3 is CASSQEPGSHQNTEAFF. The CDR3 nucleotides are TGCGCCAGCAGCCAAGAACCGGGTTCCCATCAGAACACTGAAGCTTTCTTT.